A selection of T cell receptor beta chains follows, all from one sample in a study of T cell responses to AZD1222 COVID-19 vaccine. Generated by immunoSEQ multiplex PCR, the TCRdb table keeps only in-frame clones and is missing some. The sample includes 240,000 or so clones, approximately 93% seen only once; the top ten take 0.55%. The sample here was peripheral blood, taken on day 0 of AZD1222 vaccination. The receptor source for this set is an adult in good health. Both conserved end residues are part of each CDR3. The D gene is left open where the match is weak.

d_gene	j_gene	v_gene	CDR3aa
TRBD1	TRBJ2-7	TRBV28	CASKGAPDYEQYF
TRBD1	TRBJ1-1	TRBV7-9	CASSHGQGGTEAFF
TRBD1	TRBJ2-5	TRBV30	CAWSVQGETQYF
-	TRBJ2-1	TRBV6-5	CASSYGGDSYNEQFF
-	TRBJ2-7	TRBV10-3	CAISERGGNYEQYF
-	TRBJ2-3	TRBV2	CAGVVESSTDTQYF
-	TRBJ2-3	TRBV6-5	CASSNTRTDTQYF
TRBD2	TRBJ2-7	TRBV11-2	CASSLLLNPGLAGVVEQYF
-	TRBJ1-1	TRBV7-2	CASSSQGYSEAFF
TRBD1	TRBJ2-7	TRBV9	CASSANPGQGGYEQYF
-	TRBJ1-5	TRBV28	CASSAFVGPSQPQHF
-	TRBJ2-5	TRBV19	CASSMQGRVVGETQYF
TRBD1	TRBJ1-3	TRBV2	CASRKVGEGADGNTIYF
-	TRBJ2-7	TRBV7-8	CASSLGRDAAYEQYF
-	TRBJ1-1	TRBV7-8	CASSLDRNTEAFF
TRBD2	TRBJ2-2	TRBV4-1	CATGGGLANTGELFF